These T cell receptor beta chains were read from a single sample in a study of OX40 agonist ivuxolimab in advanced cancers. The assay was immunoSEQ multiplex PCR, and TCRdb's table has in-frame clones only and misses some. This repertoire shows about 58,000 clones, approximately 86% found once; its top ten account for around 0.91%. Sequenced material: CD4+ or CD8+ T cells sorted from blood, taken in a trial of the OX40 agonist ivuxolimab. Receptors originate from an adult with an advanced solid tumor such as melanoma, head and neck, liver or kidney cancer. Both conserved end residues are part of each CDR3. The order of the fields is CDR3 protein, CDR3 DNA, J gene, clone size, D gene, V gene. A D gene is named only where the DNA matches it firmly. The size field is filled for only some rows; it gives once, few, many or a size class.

CDR3 protein: CASSLVAGLEETQYF; CDR3 DNA: TGCGCCAGCAGCTTGGTGGCAGGGTTGGAAGAGACCCAGTACTTC; J gene: TRBJ2-5; clone size: NA; D gene: NA; V gene: TRBV5-1
CDR3 protein: CASSLFSALDTEAFF; CDR3 DNA: TGCGCCAGCAGCTTGTTTAGTGCTTTGGACACTGAAGCTTTCTTT; J gene: TRBJ1-1; clone size: NA; D gene: NA; V gene: TRBV5-1
CDR3 protein: CASSPFGTTQRGGGNTIYF; CDR3 DNA: TGTGCCAGCTCACCATTCGGGACAACTCAGAGGGGAGGTGGAAACACCATATATTTT; J gene: TRBJ1-3; clone size: NA; D gene: NA; V gene: TRBV18
CDR3 protein: CASSEAGGYKGKNIQYF; CDR3 DNA: TGTGCCAGCAGTGAAGCGGGGGGGTATAAGGGCAAAAACATTCAGTACTTC; J gene: TRBJ2-4; clone size: NA; D gene: TRBD2; V gene: TRBV25-1
CDR3 protein: CASRVATGPNYGYTF; CDR3 DNA: TGTGCCAGCAGGGTAGCGACAGGGCCGAACTATGGCTACACCTTC; J gene: TRBJ1-2; clone size: NA; D gene: TRBD1; V gene: TRBV6-5
CDR3 protein: CASSTPLGGGQETQYF; CDR3 DNA: TGTGCCAGTAGTACCCCCTTAGGGGGAGGCCAAGAGACCCAGTACTTC; J gene: TRBJ2-5; clone size: NA; D gene: NA; V gene: TRBV19
CDR3 protein: CASSVGITGELFF; CDR3 DNA: TGCGCCAGCAGCGTGGGAATCACCGGGGAGCTGTTTTTT; J gene: TRBJ2-2; clone size: NA; D gene: NA; V gene: TRBV5-1
CDR3 protein: CASSLAGAGDTQYF; CDR3 DNA: TGCGCCAGCAGCCTGGCGGGGGCGGGGGATACGCAGTATTTT; J gene: TRBJ2-3; clone size: NA; D gene: NA; V gene: TRBV4-1
CDR3 protein: CASSTRGRGYNYGYTF; CDR3 DNA: TGTGCCAGTAGTACCCGGGGCAGGGGATACAACTATGGCTACACCTTC; J gene: TRBJ1-2; clone size: NA; D gene: NA; V gene: TRBV19
CDR3 protein: CASSRTENTEAFF; CDR3 DNA: TGTGCCAGCAGCCGGACAGAGAACACTGAAGCTTTCTTT; J gene: TRBJ1-1; clone size: NA; D gene: NA; V gene: TRBV6-5
CDR3 protein: CASGGAGPNQPQHF; CDR3 DNA: TGTGCCAGTGGGGGGGCAGGACCAAATCAGCCCCAGCATTTT; J gene: TRBJ1-5; clone size: NA; D gene: NA; V gene: TRBV19
CDR3 protein: CASSLSYSNQPQHF; CDR3 DNA: TGTGCCAGCAGTTTATCGTACAGCAATCAGCCCCAGCATTTT; J gene: TRBJ1-5; clone size: few; D gene: NA; V gene: TRBV27
CDR3 protein: CASSPPGVVGTDTQYF; CDR3 DNA: TGTGCCAGCTCACCACCAGGGGTTGTGGGCACAGATACGCAGTATTTT; J gene: TRBJ2-3; clone size: NA; D gene: NA; V gene: TRBV18
CDR3 protein: CASSGDWGRDTQYF; CDR3 DNA: TGTGCCAGCAGCGGGGACTGGGGAAGAGATACGCAGTATTTT; J gene: TRBJ2-3; clone size: NA; D gene: NA; V gene: TRBV2
CDR3 protein: CASSEGLAGAGDTQYF; CDR3 DNA: TGTGCCAGCAGCGAGGGACTAGCGGGGGCCGGAGATACGCAGTATTTT; J gene: TRBJ2-3; clone size: NA; D gene: TRBD2; V gene: TRBV7-3
CDR3 protein: CASSSQMNTEAFF; CDR3 DNA: TGTGCTAGCAGCTCTCAGATGAACACTGAAGCTTTCTTT; J gene: TRBJ1-1; clone size: few; D gene: NA; V gene: TRBV7-7
CDR3 protein: CASSYRGWNTEAFF; CDR3 DNA: TGTGCCAGCAGTTACCGGGGTTGGAACACTGAAGCTTTCTTT; J gene: TRBJ1-1; clone size: NA; D gene: NA; V gene: TRBV6-5
CDR3 protein: CASSAMDSSSEKLFF; CDR3 DNA: TGTGCCAGTAGCGCCATGGACTCTTCCTCTGAAAAACTGTTTTTT; J gene: TRBJ1-4; clone size: few; D gene: NA; V gene: TRBV19
CDR3 protein: CASSVVHQGGSGANVLTF; CDR3 DNA: TGTGCCAGTAGTGTGGTGCACCAAGGGGGTTCTGGGGCCAACGTCCTGACTTTC; J gene: TRBJ2-6; clone size: NA; D gene: NA; V gene: TRBV15
CDR3 protein: CASSPPTGGAGAFF; CDR3 DNA: TGTGCCAGCTCACCACCCACAGGGGGCGCGGGAGCTTTCTTT; J gene: TRBJ1-1; clone size: NA; D gene: TRBD1; V gene: TRBV18
CDR3 protein: CAWSVQGGEQFF; CDR3 DNA: TGTGCCTGGAGTGTACAGGGGGGTGAGCAGTTCTTC; J gene: TRBJ2-1; clone size: few; D gene: TRBD1; V gene: TRBV30
CDR3 protein: CASRKDVNPDQPQHF; CDR3 DNA: TGTGCCAGTAGAAAGGACGTTAACCCCGATCAGCCCCAGCATTTT; J gene: TRBJ1-5; clone size: NA; D gene: NA; V gene: TRBV19
CDR3 protein: CASSPLQETQYF; CDR3 DNA: TGTGCCAGCAGCCCCCTACAAGAGACCCAGTACTTC; J gene: TRBJ2-5; clone size: NA; D gene: NA; V gene: TRBV7-2
CDR3 protein: CASSEDPAPNEKLFF; CDR3 DNA: TGCGCCAGCAGCGAAGACCCCGCGCCTAATGAAAAACTGTTTTTT; J gene: TRBJ1-4; clone size: NA; D gene: NA; V gene: TRBV5-1
CDR3 protein: CASRRDRTYNSPLHF; CDR3 DNA: TGTGCCAGCAGGCGGGACAGGACCTATAATTCACCCCTCCACTTT; J gene: TRBJ1-6; clone size: NA; D gene: TRBD1; V gene: TRBV6-1
CDR3 protein: CASSQGQGARGYEQYF; CDR3 DNA: TGCGCCAGCAGCCAGGGACAGGGGGCTAGAGGTTACGAGCAGTACTTC; J gene: TRBJ2-7; clone size: NA; D gene: TRBD1; V gene: TRBV4-1
CDR3 protein: CASSNRAGGYGYTF; CDR3 DNA: TGTGCCAGTAGTAACCGGGCGGGGGGCTATGGCTACACCTTC; J gene: TRBJ1-2; clone size: NA; D gene: NA; V gene: TRBV19
CDR3 protein: CASSPDSSQPQHF; CDR3 DNA: TGTGCCAGCTCTCCCGACAGCTCTCAGCCCCAGCATTTT; J gene: TRBJ1-5; clone size: NA; D gene: NA; V gene: TRBV18
CDR3 protein: CASSLYGRPGANVLTF; CDR3 DNA: TGCGCCAGCAGCTTGTACGGCCGCCCCGGGGCCAACGTCCTGACTTTC; J gene: TRBJ2-6; clone size: NA; D gene: NA; V gene: TRBV5-1
CDR3 protein: CATSRDVGVRGPNTEAFF; CDR3 DNA: TGTGCCACCAGCAGAGATGTGGGGGTTCGGGGGCCGAACACTGAAGCTTTCTTT; J gene: TRBJ1-1; clone size: NA; D gene: NA; V gene: TRBV15
CDR3 protein: CATSRGRTSPSTDTQYF; CDR3 DNA: TGTGCCACCAGCAGAGGTCGTACAAGCCCTAGCACAGATACGCAGTATTTT; J gene: TRBJ2-3; clone size: NA; D gene: NA; V gene: TRBV15
CDR3 protein: CASSPVLHSGAGTDTQYF; CDR3 DNA: TGTGCCAGCTCACCGGTATTACATTCAGGGGCCGGCACAGATACGCAGTATTTT; J gene: TRBJ2-3; clone size: NA; D gene: NA; V gene: TRBV18
CDR3 protein: CASSLGWTGEHEQYF; CDR3 DNA: TGTGCCAGCAGTTTAGGGTGGACAGGGGAACACGAGCAGTACTTC; J gene: TRBJ2-7; clone size: NA; D gene: TRBD1; V gene: TRBV27
CDR3 protein: CASSQHGQGRIAGETQYF; CDR3 DNA: TGTGCCAGCAGTCAACACGGACAGGGACGGATCGCTGGGGAGACCCAGTACTTC; J gene: TRBJ2-5; clone size: NA; D gene: TRBD1; V gene: TRBV2
CDR3 protein: CASSTLTYNEQFF; CDR3 DNA: TGTGCCAGCAGTACCTTAACCTACAATGAGCAGTTCTTC; J gene: TRBJ2-1; clone size: NA; D gene: NA; V gene: TRBV5-5
CDR3 protein: CASSHNRGPVDTQYF; CDR3 DNA: TGTGCCAGCTCACACAACAGGGGGCCTGTGGATACGCAGTATTTT; J gene: TRBJ2-3; clone size: NA; D gene: TRBD1; V gene: TRBV18